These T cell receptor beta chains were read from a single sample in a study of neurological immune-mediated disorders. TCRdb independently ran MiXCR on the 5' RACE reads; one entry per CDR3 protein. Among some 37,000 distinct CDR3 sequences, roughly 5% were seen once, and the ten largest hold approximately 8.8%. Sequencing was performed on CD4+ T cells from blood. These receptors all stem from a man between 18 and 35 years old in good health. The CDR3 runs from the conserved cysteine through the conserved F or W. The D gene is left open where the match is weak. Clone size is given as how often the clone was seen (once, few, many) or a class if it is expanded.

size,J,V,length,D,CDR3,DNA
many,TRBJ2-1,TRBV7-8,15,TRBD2,CASSSRGLEDNEQFF,TGTGCCAGCAGCTCCCGGGGACTAGAAGACAATGAGCAGTTCTTC
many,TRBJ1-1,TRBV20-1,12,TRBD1,CSVRTGGFEAFF,TGCAGTGTCCGGACAGGGGGCTTTGAAGCTTTCTTT
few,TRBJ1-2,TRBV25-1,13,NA,CASSEYGRYGYTF,TGTGCCAGCAGTGAATACGGTAGATATGGCTACACCTTC
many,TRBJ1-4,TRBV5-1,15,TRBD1,CASSSRTGGKEKLFF,TGCGCCAGCAGCTCACGGACAGGGGGCAAGGAAAAACTGTTTTTT
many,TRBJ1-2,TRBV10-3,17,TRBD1,CAISDTTGGTFDYGYTF,TGTGCCATCAGTGACACGACAGGGGGAACGTTTGACTATGGCTACACCTTC
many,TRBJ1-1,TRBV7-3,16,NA,CASSYPAGSGDTEAFF,TGTGCCAGCAGCTACCCAGCGGGGTCCGGCGACACTGAAGCTTTCTTT
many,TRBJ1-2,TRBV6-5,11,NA,CASRDRFGYTF,TGTGCCAGCAGGGACAGATTCGGCTACACCTTC
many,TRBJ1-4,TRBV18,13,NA,CASSINKNEKLFF,TGTGCCAGCTCAATCAACAAGAATGAAAAACTGTTTTTT
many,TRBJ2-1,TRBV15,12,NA,CATSSLRGEQFF,TGTGCCACCAGCAGTCTTCGCGGTGAGCAGTTCTTC
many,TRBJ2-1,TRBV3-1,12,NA,CASSQGLGEQFF,TGTGCCAGCAGCCAAGGACTGGGTGAGCAGTTCTTC
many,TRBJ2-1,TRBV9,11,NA,CASSAGNEQFF,TGTGCCAGCAGCGCGGGGAATGAGCAGTTCTTC
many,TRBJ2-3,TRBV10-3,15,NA,CAISHGTSSTDTQYF,TGTGCCATCAGTCACGGGACTTCTAGCACAGATACGCAGTATTTT
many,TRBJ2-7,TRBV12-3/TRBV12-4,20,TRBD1,CASSTTEIRQGGFSIYEQYF,TGTGCCAGCAGCACAACCGAAATTCGACAGGGTGGTTTTAGTATCTACGAGCAGTACTTC
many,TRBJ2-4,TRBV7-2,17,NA,CASSGRSAVGAKNIQYF,TGTGCCAGCAGTGGGAGAAGCGCGGTTGGGGCCAAAAACATTCAGTACTTC
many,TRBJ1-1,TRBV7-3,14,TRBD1,CASSSGQGNTEAFF,TGTGCCAGCAGCTCGGGACAGGGTAACACTGAAGCTTTCTTT
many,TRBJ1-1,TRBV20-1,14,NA,CSASRVTGNPEAFF,TGCAGTGCTAGCCGCGTCACAGGGAACCCTGAAGCTTTCTTT
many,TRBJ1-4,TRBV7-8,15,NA,CASSPRQRSGEKLFF,TGTGCCAGCAGCCCCCGACAGAGGTCGGGCGAAAAACTGTTTTTT
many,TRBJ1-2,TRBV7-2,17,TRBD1,CASSFGRGQGPFYGYTF,TGTGCCAGCAGCTTCGGGAGGGGACAGGGTCCCTTCTATGGCTACACCTTC
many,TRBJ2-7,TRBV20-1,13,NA,CSAPDGSNYEQYF,TGCAGTGCTCCCGACGGATCGAACTACGAGCAGTACTTC
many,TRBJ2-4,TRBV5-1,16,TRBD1,CASSATGAGAKNIQYF,TGCGCCAGCAGCGCTACAGGGGCTGGAGCCAAAAACATTCAGTACTTC
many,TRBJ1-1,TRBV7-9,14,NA,CASSLVGGNTEAFF,TGTGCCAGCAGCTTAGTGGGGGGGAACACTGAAGCTTTCTTT
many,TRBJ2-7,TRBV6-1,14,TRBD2,CASRRSGGAYEQYF,TGTGCCAGCAGGAGGAGCGGGGGGGCCTACGAGCAGTACTTC
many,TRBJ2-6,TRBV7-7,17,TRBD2,CASSLFSGGAGANVLTF,TGTGCTAGCAGCTTATTTAGCGGGGGGGCAGGGGCCAACGTCCTGACTTTC
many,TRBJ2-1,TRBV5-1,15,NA,CASTEPGLDVDEQFF,TGCGCCAGCACTGAGCCGGGACTCGACGTTGATGAGCAGTTCTTC
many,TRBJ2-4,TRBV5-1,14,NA,CASTPSIAKNIQYF,TGCGCCAGCACCCCGAGTATAGCCAAAAACATTCAGTACTTC
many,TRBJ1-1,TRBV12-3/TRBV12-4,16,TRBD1,CASSSRPGQGRTEAFF,TGTGCCAGCAGTTCTCGACCGGGACAGGGTCGAACTGAAGCTTTCTTT
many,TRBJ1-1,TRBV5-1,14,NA,CASSLGTASIEAFF,TGCGCCAGCAGCTTGGGGACAGCGAGTATAGAAGCTTTCTTT
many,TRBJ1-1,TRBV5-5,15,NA,CASSLAGTANTEAFF,TGTGCCAGCAGCTTGGCCGGGACCGCGAACACTGAAGCTTTCTTT
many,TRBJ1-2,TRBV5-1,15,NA,CASSLGGPANYGYTF,TGCGCCAGCAGCTTGGGGGGCCCAGCTAACTATGGCTACACCTTC